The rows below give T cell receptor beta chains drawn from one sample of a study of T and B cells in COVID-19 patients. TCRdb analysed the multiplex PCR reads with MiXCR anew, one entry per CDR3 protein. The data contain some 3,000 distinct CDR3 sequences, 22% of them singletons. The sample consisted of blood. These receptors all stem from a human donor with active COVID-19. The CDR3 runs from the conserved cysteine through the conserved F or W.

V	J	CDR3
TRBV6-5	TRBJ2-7	CASSLQGGEQYF
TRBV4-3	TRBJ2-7	CASSQGTSVSYEQYF
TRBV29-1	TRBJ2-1	CSVGEASPYNEQFF
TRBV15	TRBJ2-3	CATMRGGRAGADTQYF
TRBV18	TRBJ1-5	CASSPQGANQPQHF
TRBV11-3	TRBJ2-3	CASSSTGTSTSTDTQYF
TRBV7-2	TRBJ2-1	CASSPSPGGVKYNEQFF
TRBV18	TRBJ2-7	CASSRGPETYEQYF
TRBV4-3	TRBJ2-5	CVSSQEPVDETQYF
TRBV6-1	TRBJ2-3	CASRGTSRGTQYF
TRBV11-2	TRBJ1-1	CASSLDIGGTRRTEAFF
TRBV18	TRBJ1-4	CASSFTPLPRDLPNEKLFF
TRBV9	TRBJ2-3	CASSETSLGDTQYF
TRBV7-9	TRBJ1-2	CASSSVNYGYTF
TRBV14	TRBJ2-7	CASSPGGEQYF
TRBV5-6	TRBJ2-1	CASSLGLAGGPSNEQFF
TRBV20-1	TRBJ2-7	CSARALAGVTGYEQYF
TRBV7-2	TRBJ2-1	CASSLAPSGGPSYNEQFF
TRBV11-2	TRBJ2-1	CASSSFERNEQFF
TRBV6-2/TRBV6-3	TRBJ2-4	CASSSLTGNIQYF
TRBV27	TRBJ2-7	CASRGQGRYEQYF
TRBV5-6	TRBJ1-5	CASSLGHSNQPQHF
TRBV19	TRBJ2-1	CASSTPHYFLQGASYEQFF
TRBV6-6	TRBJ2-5	CASSYGRETQYF
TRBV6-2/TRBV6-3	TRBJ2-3	CASTYGTSGTDTQYF
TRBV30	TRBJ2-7	CGAGVSEQYF
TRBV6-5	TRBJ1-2	CASSYSYTGVDGYTF
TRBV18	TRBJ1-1	CASSPNSEAFF
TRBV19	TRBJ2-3	CASSIWGTDTQYF
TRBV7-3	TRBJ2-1	CASSTRQGMGEQFF
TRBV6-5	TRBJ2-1	CASSYSSRLAGKNEQFF
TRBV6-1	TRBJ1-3	CASSQFIGQFSSGNTIYF
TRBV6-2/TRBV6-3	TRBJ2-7	CASNVSAGTGEQYF
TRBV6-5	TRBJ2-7	CASSYSTHRVGQYF
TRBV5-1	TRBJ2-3	CASSFGGRAGGDTQYF
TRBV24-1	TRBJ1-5	CATSDPGVVQPQHF
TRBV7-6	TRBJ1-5	CASSPLGYPQHF
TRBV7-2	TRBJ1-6	CASSPLGLGTYSPLHF
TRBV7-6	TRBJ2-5	CASTDRPGLASQETQYF
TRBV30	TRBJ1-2	CAWSVGFFGYTF
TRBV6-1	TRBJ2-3	CASSDLDRGTDTQYF